The entry below gives a single TCR beta chain sequence along with its context. It has no known antigen specificity. Per-base quality was not reported, and no clone a single base away is much larger than it. The data belong to a study of control samples from healthy donors and cancer patients (dated by TCRdb to the early 2020s). Trimming accounts for 5 bases at V and 8 bases at J, while the number of junction bases matched to no gene is 10. Including cysteine and phenylalanine, the CDR3 has 14 amino acids. The sequence is cut down to CDR3 DNA, 42 bases in frame from base 1. Sequences MDHEN (CDR1) and SYDVKM (CDR2) are obtained from the germline V gene. The library was made by the immunoSEQ multiplex PCR assay. In TCRdb, the immuneACCESS table is reduced to in-frame sequences with V and J assigned. These tables do not hold every clone; where another copy was compared, an unresolved V gene accounts for under half, and the others remain unexplained. The sample table shows 150,000 to 200,000 clones, and 90% are seen once. The top ten constitute about 1.4% of the sample.

The sequence was obtained from a woman aged 45-65 years in good health. The rearranged segments are TRBV28 and TRBJ1-2, and 8 junctional nucleotides match TRBD1. The sequenced sample consisted of blood. CDR3 loop: CASSPKTGVGGYTF. The sequenced DNA is TGTGCCAGCAGTCCAAAGACAGGGGTGGGAGGCTACACCTTC.